A single TCR beta chain is shown here with its context. This sample stems from a study of blood T cell repertoires in COVID-19. The wider study: PBMCs, B-cell-depleted T cells, or T cells provided the cDNA or gDNA that made up the material.

Participants, roughly 18 to 89 years old, spanned some 23 US areas. Germline lookup yields CDR1 SGHTA and CDR2 FQGNSA. This CDR3 is built from 19 residues. The junction had 16 bases not matched to a gene; V was cut back by 0 bases and J by 6 bases. This table comes from immunoSEQ multiplex PCR, and its TCRdb copy is limited to in-frame clones, with some not included. The table has 350,000 to 450,000 clones, roughly four fifths seen once; the top ten hold about 5%. The genes are TRBV7-2 and TRBJ2-2, with 7 bases lining up with TRBD1. This clonotype originated in a woman between 50 and 59 years old who had recovered from COVID-19. Material for sequencing was PBMCs or T cells enriched from blood (not recorded which). As DNA, the CDR3 is TGTGCCAGCAGCTTAGCCAGAGAGACAGGGAAGGTATTCCCCGGGGAGCTGTTTTTT. Protein product: CASSLARETGKVFPGELFF.